A selection of T cell receptor beta chains follows, all from one sample in a study of T cells in tumors after PD-1 blockade. Some clones are missing from TCRdb's copy, which holds only in-frame ones; the method was immunoSEQ multiplex PCR. The sample lists 45,000 to 60,000 clones, 79% occurring once. The starting material was PBMCs, obtained before anti-PD-1 therapy. The receptors originated from a human donor with advanced basal cell or squamous cell carcinoma (not recorded which). CDR3s include the opening cysteine and the closing phenylalanine or tryptophan. D genes are given only for firm matches. The size of a clone is reported for some rows only, either as once, few or many, or as a class for expanded clones.

abundance,v_gene,j_gene,d_gene,CDR3aa,CDR3nt
NA,TRBV6-5,TRBJ1-3,NA,CASSYGGGNTIYF,TGTGCCAGCAGTTATGGGGGTGGAAACACCATATATTTT
NA,TRBV4-1,TRBJ2-1,TRBD2,CASSQAGRSGGANEQFF,TGCGCCAGCAGCCAAGCAGGTCGTAGCGGGGGGGCCAATGAGCAGTTCTTC
NA,TRBV6-5,TRBJ1-1,NA,CASILGAGNTEAFF,TGTGCCAGCATACTCGGGGCCGGGAACACTGAAGCTTTCTTT
NA,TRBV28,TRBJ2-1,TRBD2,CASSPRSLGPGGENEQFF,TGTGCCAGCAGCCCCCGGAGCCTCGGACCCGGGGGGGAAAATGAGCAGTTCTTC
NA,TRBV7-2,TRBJ2-5,NA,CASSPRLGLETQYF,TGTGCCAGCAGCCCCCGACTGGGTCTGGAGACCCAGTACTTC
NA,TRBV12-5,TRBJ2-3,TRBD2,CASGPTRLAGSRTDTQYF,TGTGCTAGTGGTCCGACCCGACTAGCGGGGAGTCGCACAGATACGCAGTATTTT
NA,TRBV7-9,TRBJ1-2,NA,CASSLAVAAYGYTF,TGTGCCAGCAGCTTAGCGGTGGCAGCTTATGGCTACACCTTC
NA,TRBV7-9,TRBJ2-3,TRBD2,CASSLMVGGASDTQYF,TGTGCCAGCAGCTTAATGGTCGGGGGGGCCTCGGATACGCAGTATTTT
NA,TRBV11-3,TRBJ2-1,TRBD2,CASSPSGGSLDEQFF,TGTGCCAGCAGCCCTTCCGGCGGGAGTCTCGATGAGCAGTTCTTC
NA,TRBV6-5,TRBJ2-5,NA,CASSYSGKTQETQYF,TGTGCCAGCAGTTATTCGGGGAAAACTCAAGAGACCCAGTACTTC
few,TRBV29-1,TRBJ1-5,TRBD1,CSVPLRWTGALEEHF,TGCAGCGTACCCCTTAGGTGGACAGGGGCTCTAGAGGAGCATTTT
NA,TRBV5-5,TRBJ1-1,NA,CASSPTSAEAFF,TGTGCCAGCAGCCCGACATCGGCTGAAGCTTTCTTT
few,TRBV2,TRBJ1-6,TRBD1,CASRKLGQANSPLHF,TGTGCCAGCCGCAAGTTGGGACAGGCAAATTCACCCCTCCACTTT
once,TRBV4-1,TRBJ2-7,NA,CASSYNPEGSYEQYF,TGCGCCAGCAGTTACAACCCCGAAGGGTCCTACGAGCAGTACTTC
NA,TRBV29-1,TRBJ1-2,NA,CSVTGNGYTF,TGCAGCGTTACAGGGAATGGCTACACCTTC
NA,TRBV7-6,TRBJ2-3,NA,CASSLESVGLTDTQYF,TGTGCCAGCAGCTTAGAGAGCGTTGGTCTCACAGATACGCAGTATTTT
few,TRBV2,TRBJ1-3,NA,CASTKEGRGSGNTIYF,TGTGCCAGCACGAAGGAGGGACGCGGCTCTGGAAACACCATATATTTT
NA,TRBV7-9,TRBJ2-1,TRBD1,CASSPPGGAYNEQFF,TGTGCCAGCAGCCCTCCAGGGGGAGCCTACAATGAGCAGTTCTTC
once,TRBV15,TRBJ2-3,NA,CATSRVAGGGADTQYF,TGTGCCACCAGCAGAGTAGCGGGCGGGGGCGCAGATACGCAGTATTTT
NA,TRBV7-9,TRBJ2-2,TRBD2,CASSLSSGVNTGELFF,TGTGCCAGCAGCTTATCTAGCGGGGTGAACACCGGGGAGCTGTTTTTT
NA,TRBV4-2,TRBJ2-5,NA,CASSQAGAYQETQYF,TGTGCCAGCAGCCAAGCTGGGGCATACCAAGAGACCCAGTACTTC
NA,TRBV28,TRBJ2-3,NA,CASSEDYASTDTQYF,TGTGCCAGCAGTGAGGACTACGCTAGCACAGATACGCAGTATTTT
NA,TRBV10-3,TRBJ1-5,NA,CAISRGEGNQPQHF,TGTGCCATCAGTCGCGGGGAAGGGAATCAGCCCCAGCATTTT
NA,TRBV7-2,TRBJ2-1,NA,CASSSPEGFHNEQFF,TGTGCCAGCAGCTCTCCAGAGGGATTCCACAATGAGCAGTTCTTC
NA,TRBV5-6,TRBJ1-2,NA,CASSLVQANYGYTF,TGTGCCAGCAGCTTGGTACAGGCTAACTATGGCTACACCTTC
large,TRBV4-1,TRBJ1-2,NA,CASSQGEGQGHYGYTF,TGCGCCAGCAGCCAAGGGGAGGGGCAGGGGCACTATGGCTACACCTTC
NA,TRBV10-1,TRBJ2-1,NA,CASSGYQGIYNEQFF,TGCGCCAGCAGTGGATATCAGGGGATCTACAATGAGCAGTTCTTC
NA,TRBV3-1/TRBV3-2,TRBJ2-2,TRBD1,CASSSYLRGTVGHGELFF,TGTGCCAGCAGCTCCTACCTAAGGGGGACAGTCGGGCACGGGGAGCTGTTTTTT
NA,TRBV3-1/TRBV3-2,TRBJ2-1,TRBD2,CASSWTSGGAEEQFF,TGTGCCAGCAGCTGGACTAGCGGGGGGGCCGAGGAGCAGTTCTTC
NA,TRBV5-4,TRBJ2-3,TRBD1,CASNERQGEDTQYF,TGTGCCAGCAACGAGCGACAGGGGGAGGATACGCAGTATTTT
few,TRBV5-1,TRBJ1-2,NA,CASSLNSLNGYTF,TGCGCCAGCAGCTTAAACAGCTTAAATGGCTACACCTTC
NA,TRBV5-1,TRBJ1-1,NA,CASSPRTGRETEAFF,TGCGCCAGCAGCCCCCGAACGGGCCGGGAAACTGAAGCTTTCTTT
NA,TRBV6-1,TRBJ1-2,NA,CASSETLLRAYTNYGYTF,TGTGCCAGCAGTGAAACCCTCCTCAGGGCGTACACTAACTATGGCTACACCTTC
NA,TRBV5-1,TRBJ2-1,NA,CASSYSGRGNEQFF,TGCGCCAGCAGCTACTCGGGCCGTGGCAATGAGCAGTTCTTC
NA,TRBV2,TRBJ2-7,NA,CASSDQGRDFEQYF,TGTGCCAGCAGTGATCAGGGCAGGGACTTCGAGCAGTACTTC
NA,TRBV18,TRBJ1-3,NA,CASSPQAQSGNTIYF,TGTGCCAGCTCACCCCAGGCTCAATCTGGAAACACCATATATTTT
NA,TRBV4-1,TRBJ2-3,NA,CASSQDLASISEDTQYF,TGCGCCAGCAGCCAAGATCTCGCTAGTATTTCGGAAGATACGCAGTATTTT